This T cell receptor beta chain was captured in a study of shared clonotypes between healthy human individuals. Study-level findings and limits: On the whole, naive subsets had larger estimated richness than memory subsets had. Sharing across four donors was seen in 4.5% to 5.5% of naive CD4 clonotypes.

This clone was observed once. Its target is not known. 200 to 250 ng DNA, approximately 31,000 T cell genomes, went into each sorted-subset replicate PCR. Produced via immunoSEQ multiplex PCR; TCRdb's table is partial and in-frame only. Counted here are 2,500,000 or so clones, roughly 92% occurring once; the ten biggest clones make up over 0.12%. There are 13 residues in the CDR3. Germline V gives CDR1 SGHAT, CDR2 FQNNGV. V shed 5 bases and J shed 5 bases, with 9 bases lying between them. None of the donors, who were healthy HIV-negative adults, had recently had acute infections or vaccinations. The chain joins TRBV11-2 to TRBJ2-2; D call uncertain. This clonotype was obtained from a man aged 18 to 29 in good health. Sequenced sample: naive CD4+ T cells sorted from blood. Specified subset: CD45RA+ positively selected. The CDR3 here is CASSKQGTGELFF. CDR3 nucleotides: TGTGCCAGCAGCAAACAAGGGACCGGGGAGCTGTTTTTT.